These 14 T cell receptor beta chains originate from one sample sequenced in a study of radiotherapy plus CTLA-4 blockade in lung cancer. The protocol was immunoSEQ multiplex PCR, while the TCRdb copy is restricted to in-frame clones and leaves out a portion. Of some 110,000 clones in the sample, over 65% were seen once. Source: peripheral blood, taken from a patient treated with radiotherapy plus ipilimumab. These receptors came from a human donor with non-small cell lung cancer that progressed on radiotherapy plus ipilimumab. Some clones in this sample may be carry-over from other donors' samples.

The chain links TRBV5-4 to TRBJ1-1; D perhaps matches TRBD1 (5 bases). The CDR3 loop spans 15 amino acids. The germline V gene has CDR1 SGHNT and CDR2 YYREEE (reference sequence). Trimming took off 3 bases at V and 3 bases at J, with 15 bases between the two ends. The CDR3 reads CASSSWKGPYTEAFF. CDR3 DNA: TGTGCCAGCAGCTCTTGGAAGGGGCCGTACACTGAAGCTTTCTTT. Filled out from reference TRBV5-4 and TRBJ1-1, the complete variable domain reads ETGVTQSPTHLIKTRGQQVTLRCSSQSGHNTVSWYQQALGQGPQFIFQYYREEENGRGNFPPRFSGLQFPNYSSELNVNALELDDSALYLCASSSWKGPYTEAFFGQGTRLTVV.

The chain couples TRBV27 to TRBJ1-2, with a weak D call TRBD1 (6 bases). CDR3 length: 13 amino acids. Deletions cut 5 bases from V and 4 bases from J, with 11 bases between. Germline V gene sequence: CDR1 MNHEY, CDR2 SMNVEV (reference sequence). CDR3 sequence (DNA): TGTGCCAGCAGTCCAACAGGGCTCTATGGCTACACCTTC. Its translation is CASSPTGLYGYTF.

The chain is built from TRBV15 and TRBJ1-4; D not certain. V was pared by 6 bases and J by 5 bases, with 13 bases between. The germline V gene has CDR1 LNHNV and CDR2 YYDKDF (reference sequence). This CDR3 contains 14 residues. The CDR3 here is CATSRPRENEKLFF. The DNA for the CDR3 is TGTGCCACCAGTCGACCGAGGGAAAATGAAAAACTGTTTTTT.

The chain has TRBV2 and TRBJ1-1; no clear D. V lost 3 bases and J lost 2, with 7 bases in between. The CDR3 has 13 residues. In germline, CDR1 is SNHLY, CDR2 FYNNEI. In DNA, the CDR3 is TGTGCCAGCAGTGAGGTTGGCAACACTGAAGCTTTCTTT. It yields the protein CASSEVGNTEAFF.

The chain joins TRBV4-2 to TRBJ1-2, with D tentatively TRBD1 (5 bases). Trimming took off 1 base at V and 2 bases at J, with 11 bases between the two ends. The CDR3 loop spans 15 amino acids. The germline CDR1 and CDR2 sequences are LGHNA and YNFKEQ. The CDR3 nucleotides are TGTGCCAGCAGCCAAGCCCAGGGAAGGAACTATGGCTACACCTTC. This encodes CASSQAQGRNYGYTF.

The chain joins TRBV5-6 to TRBJ1-2, with D maybe TRBD1 (6 bases). The CDR3 has 16 residues. The germline V gene encodes CDR1 SGHDT and CDR2 YYEEEE. Trimming removed 4 bases from V and 2 bases from J, with 18 bases in between. The CDR3, as DNA: TGTGCCAGCAGCCACCTTACGGGGGCCATGAACTATGGCTACACCTTC. Protein sequence: CASSHLTGAMNYGYTF.

The chain carries TRBV6-5 and TRBJ2-2; a weak D match, TRBD2 (5 bases). The CDR3 length is 15 residues. Trimming took off 2 bases at V and 4 bases at J, with 11 bases between the two ends. Per germline, CDR1 MNHEY and CDR2 SVGAGI. Written as DNA, the CDR3 is TGTGCCAGCAGTTACGAGTCGAGGGTCACCGGGGAGCTGTTTTTT. Translated: CASSYESRVTGELFF.

The chain links TRBV11-2 to TRBJ2-5; a weak D match, TRBD1 (5 bases). The CDR3 spans 14 residues. Trimming pared 1 base from V and 4 bases from J, leaving 10 bases between. Germline V gene lookup returns CDR1 SGHAT and CDR2 FQNNGV. CDR3 nucleotides: TGTGCCAGCAGCTTAGCAGGGTGGTTAGAGACCCAGTACTTC. It yields the protein CASSLAGWLETQYF. The full variable domain, rest sourced from reference TRBV11-2 and TRBJ2-5, is EAGVAQSPRYKIIEKRQSVAFWCNPISGHATLYWYQQILGQGPKLLIQFQNNGVVDDSQLPKDRFSAERLKGVDSTLKIQPAKLEDSAVYLCASSLAGWLETQYFGPGTRLLVL.

V and J are TRBV9 and TRBJ2-7, with 7 bases that match TRBD1. After removal of 4 bases from V and 6 bases from J, the junction contained 13 bases not matched to a gene. The germline gives CDR1 SGDLS, CDR2 YYNGEE. The CDR3 loop spans 15 amino acids. The CDR3 loop is CASSPQGYALGEQYF. CDR3 bases: TGTGCCAGCAGCCCACAGGGGTATGCGCTGGGCGAGCAGTACTTC.

This chain links TRBV5-8 with TRBJ1-1; D is uncertain. The CDR3 is 12 amino acids. Trimming left V 2 bases short and J 9 bases short, with 11 bases between. The germline gives CDR1 SGHTS, CDR2 YDEGEE. CDR3 amino acids: CASSLARQKAFF. In DNA form, the CDR3 reads TGTGCCAGCAGCTTAGCCCGACAAAAAGCTTTCTTT.

Concerning this clone itself: Within the sample, other DNA sequences also encode this same CDR3. The rearrangement links TRBV5-6 to TRBJ2-3; tentatively, D is TRBD2 (5 bases). V lost 2 bases, J lost 5 bases, and 6 bases lay in between. CDR1 is SGHDT and CDR2 is YYEEEE in the germline V gene. CDR3 length: 12 residues. The CDR3 loop reads CASSFGGDTQYF. The CDR3 region has the DNA TGTGCCAGCAGCTTCGGAGGAGATACGCAGTATTTT.

Regarding this clone: Compared with germline, one end of the junction differs, possibly owing to a read error. Other nucleotide sequences from this sample produce the same CDR3. The genes are TRBV18 and TRBJ2-7; 8 nucleotides align to TRBD1. Germline V gene sequence: CDR1 KGHSH, CDR2 LQKENI. The CDR3 loop spans 14 amino acids. CDR3 protein: CASSPGQGHYEQYF. For the CDR3, the DNA is TGCGCCAGCTCCCCTGGACAGGGTCACTACGAGCAGTACTTC.

The chain uses TRBV18 and TRBJ1-1; tentatively, D is TRBD1 (5 bases). With 4 bases removed from V and 5 bases from J, the gap between germline ends came to 17 bases. Germline CDR1 and CDR2: KGHSH and LQKENI. CDR3 length: 15 amino acids. The DNA of the CDR3 is TGTGCCAGCTCACGGGTGGGGCAATTGGGGACTGAAGCTTTCTTT. As protein: CASSRVGQLGTEAFF.

The rearrangement links TRBV5-1 to TRBJ2-3, with 7 bases aligning to TRBD1. The V segment lost 4 bases and the J segment 6 bases; nucleotides outside the gene matches: 14. Germline V lookup: CDR1 SGHRS, CDR2 YFSETQ. This CDR3 is 16 amino acids long. The CDR3 protein is CASSQSPGTAGDTQYF. The DNA of the CDR3 is TGCGCCAGCAGCCAGAGCCCCGGGACAGCAGGGGATACGCAGTATTTT.